This T cell receptor (beta chain) came from a study of technical replicates of blood from a handful of donors. The V gene lost 6 bases and the J gene lost 7 bases, with 10 bases spanning the gap. Germline loops: CDR1 SNHLY, CDR2 FYNNEI. There are 11 residues in the CDR3. Data came from immunoSEQ multiplex PCR; TCRdb stores just in-frame clones and leaves some out. The sample comprises about 60,000 clones, about 88% of which are singletons, and approximately 4.9% rests with the top ten. The TCR comes from a human donor in good health. Some clones in this sample may be carry-over from other donors' samples. The source material was PBMCs. The chain joins TRBV2 to TRBJ2-7, with D unclear. CDR3 in DNA: TGTGCCAGCAGACTCACGCGGGAGCAGTACTTC. Translating it yields CASRLTREQYF.